This T cell receptor (beta chain) was documented in a study of a mutant IDH1 vaccine in newly diagnosed glioma. At the level of the study: An approximately 62% male, approximately 40% female split and a mean age of approximately 38 years characterized treated patients. Before enrollment, patients got radiotherapy alone, temozolomide alone, or mostly the combination.

Here immunoSEQ multiplex PCR was the method, and the copy in TCRdb shows in-frame clones only, minus some. The sample lists under 45,000 clones, 65% to 80% occurring once. As concerns this clone: No antigen is known for it.

From germline, CDR1 is MDHEN and CDR2 SYDVKM. The CDR3 has 15 amino acids. J gave up 4 bases and V 4 bases, and 6 bases lay outside the gene matches. Time point denoted: week 23, last vaccination. Doses consisted of 300 ug of mutant IDH1 20-mer peptide each, paired with topical imiquimod. The sequence came from a man aged 50 to 59 with glioma. Sequenced here: PBMCs, sampled from a glioma patient whose treatment included an IDH1 peptide vaccine. J is TRBJ2-7 and V is TRBV28, with 11 bases that match TRBD1. CDR3 coding DNA: TGTGCCAGCAGTTCCCCCGGGACAGGGGGTTACGAGCAGTACTTC. Translated: CASSSPGTGGYEQYF.